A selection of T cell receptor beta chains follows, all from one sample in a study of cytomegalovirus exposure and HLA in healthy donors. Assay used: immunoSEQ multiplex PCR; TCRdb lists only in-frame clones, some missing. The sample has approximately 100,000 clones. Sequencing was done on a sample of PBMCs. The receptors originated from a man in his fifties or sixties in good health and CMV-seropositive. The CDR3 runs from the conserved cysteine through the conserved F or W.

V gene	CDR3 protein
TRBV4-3	CASSPGLAGWGEQFF
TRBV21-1	CASTSSKNSYEQYF
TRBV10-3	CAIRGGREAFF
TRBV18	CASSPAGQAYGYTF
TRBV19	CASSWQGGMVGELFF
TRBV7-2	CASSPSSIQYF
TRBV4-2	CASSQATGLGYSNQPQHF
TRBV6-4	CASSRLGRGWQETQYF
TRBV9	CASSVGTGNSYEQYF
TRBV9	CASSVGLAGVKTGELFF
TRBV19	CASTRGRATDTQYF
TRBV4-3	CASSQDWRAGDEKLFF